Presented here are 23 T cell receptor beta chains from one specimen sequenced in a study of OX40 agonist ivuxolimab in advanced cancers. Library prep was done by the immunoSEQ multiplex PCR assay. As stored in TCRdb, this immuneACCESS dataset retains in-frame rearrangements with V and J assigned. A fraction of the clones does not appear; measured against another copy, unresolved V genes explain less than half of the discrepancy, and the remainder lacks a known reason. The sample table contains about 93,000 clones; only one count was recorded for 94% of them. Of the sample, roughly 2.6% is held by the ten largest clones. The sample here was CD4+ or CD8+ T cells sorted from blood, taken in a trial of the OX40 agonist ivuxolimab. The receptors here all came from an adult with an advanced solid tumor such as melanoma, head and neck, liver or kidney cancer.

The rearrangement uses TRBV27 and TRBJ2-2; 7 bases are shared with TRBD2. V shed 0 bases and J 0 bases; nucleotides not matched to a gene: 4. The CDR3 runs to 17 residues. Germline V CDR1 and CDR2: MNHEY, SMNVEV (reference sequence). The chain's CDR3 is CASSLSPGTTNTGELFF. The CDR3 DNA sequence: TGTGCCAGCAGTTTATCCCCGGGGACTACGAACACCGGGGAGCTGTTTTTT.

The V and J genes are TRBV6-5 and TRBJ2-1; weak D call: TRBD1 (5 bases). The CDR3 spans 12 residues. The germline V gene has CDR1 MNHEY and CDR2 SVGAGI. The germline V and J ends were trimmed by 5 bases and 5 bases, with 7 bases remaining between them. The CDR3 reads CASSDSHNEQFF. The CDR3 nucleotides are TGTGCCAGCAGTGACAGCCACAATGAGCAGTTCTTC.

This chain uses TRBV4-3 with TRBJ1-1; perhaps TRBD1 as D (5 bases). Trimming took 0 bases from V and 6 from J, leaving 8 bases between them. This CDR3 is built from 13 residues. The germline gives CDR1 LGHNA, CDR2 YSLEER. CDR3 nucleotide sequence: TGCGCCAGCAGCCAAGACAGGGAGGCTGAAGCTTTCTTT. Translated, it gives CASSQDREAEAFF.

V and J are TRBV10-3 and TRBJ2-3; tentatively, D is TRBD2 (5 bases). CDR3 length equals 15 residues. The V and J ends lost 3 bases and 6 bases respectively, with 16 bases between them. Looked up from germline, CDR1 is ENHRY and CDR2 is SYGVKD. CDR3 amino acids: CAISDAEGRGDTQYF. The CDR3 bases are TGTGCCATCAGTGATGCCGAGGGCCGTGGGGATACGCAGTATTTT.

The CDR3 protein is CASSLRTGANEQFF. The CDR3 nucleotides read TGCGCCAGCAGCCTTCGGACAGGGGCAAATGAGCAGTTCTTC. The J gene is TRBJ2-1, the V gene TRBV4-3; 9 positions match TRBD1. V lost 4 bases, J lost 7 bases, and 5 bases stayed unmatched. This CDR3 is 14 amino acids long. CDR1 LGHNA and CDR2 YSLEER come from the germline V gene.

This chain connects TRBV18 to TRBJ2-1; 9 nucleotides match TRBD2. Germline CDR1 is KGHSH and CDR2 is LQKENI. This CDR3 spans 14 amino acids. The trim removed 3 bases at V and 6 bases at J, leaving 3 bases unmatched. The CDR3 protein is CASSPPTSGNEQFF. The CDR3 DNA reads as TGTGCCAGCTCACCGCCGACTAGCGGCAATGAGCAGTTCTTC.

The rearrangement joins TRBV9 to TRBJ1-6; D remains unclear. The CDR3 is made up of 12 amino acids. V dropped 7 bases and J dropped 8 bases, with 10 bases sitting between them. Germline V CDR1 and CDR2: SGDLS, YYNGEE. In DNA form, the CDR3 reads TGTGCCAGCGCCCCCACCGATTCACCCCTCCACTTT. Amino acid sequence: CASAPTDSPLHF.

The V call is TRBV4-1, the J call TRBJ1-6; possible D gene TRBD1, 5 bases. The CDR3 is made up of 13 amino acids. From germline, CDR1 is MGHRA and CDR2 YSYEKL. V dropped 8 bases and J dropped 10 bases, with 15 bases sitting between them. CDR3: CASGTTGDSPLHF. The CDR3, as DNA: TGCGCCAGCGGAACTACGGGGGACTCACCCCTCCACTTT.

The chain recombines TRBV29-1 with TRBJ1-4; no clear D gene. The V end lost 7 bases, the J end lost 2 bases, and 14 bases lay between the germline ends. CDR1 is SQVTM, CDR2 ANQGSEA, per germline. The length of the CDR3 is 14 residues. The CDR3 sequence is CSAAVGGTNEKLFF. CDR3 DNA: TGCAGCGCCGCCGTGGGAGGGACTAATGAAAAACTGTTTTTT.

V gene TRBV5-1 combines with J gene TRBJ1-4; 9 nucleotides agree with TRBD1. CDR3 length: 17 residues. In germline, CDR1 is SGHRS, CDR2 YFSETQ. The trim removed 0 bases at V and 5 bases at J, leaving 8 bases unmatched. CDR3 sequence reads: CASSLGTGGGRNEKLFF. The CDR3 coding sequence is TGCGCCAGCAGCTTGGGTACAGGGGGCGGTAGGAATGAAAAACTGTTTTTT.

CDR3 loop: CASSFRTGQETQYF. DNA for the CDR3: TGTGCCAGCAGCTTCCGGACAGGACAAGAGACCCAGTACTTC. The chain carries TRBV5-4 and TRBJ2-5; 7 positions agree with TRBD1. The germline gives CDR1 SGHNT, CDR2 YYREEE (reference sequence). The J segment lost 2 bases and the V segment lost 2 bases, leaving 3 bases of the junction unmatched. This CDR3 spans 14 amino acids.

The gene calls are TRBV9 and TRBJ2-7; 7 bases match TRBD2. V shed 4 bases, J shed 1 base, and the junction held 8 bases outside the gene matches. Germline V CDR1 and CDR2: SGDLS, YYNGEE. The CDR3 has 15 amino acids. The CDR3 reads CASSRRGETSYEQYF. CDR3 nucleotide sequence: TGTGCCAGCAGCCGTCGGGGGGAAACGTCCTACGAGCAGTACTTC.

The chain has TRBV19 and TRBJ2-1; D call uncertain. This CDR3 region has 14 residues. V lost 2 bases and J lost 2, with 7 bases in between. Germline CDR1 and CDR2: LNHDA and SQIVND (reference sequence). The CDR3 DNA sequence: TGTGCCAGTAGTATATCTTGGACCTACAATGAGCAGTTCTTC. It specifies CASSISWTYNEQFF.

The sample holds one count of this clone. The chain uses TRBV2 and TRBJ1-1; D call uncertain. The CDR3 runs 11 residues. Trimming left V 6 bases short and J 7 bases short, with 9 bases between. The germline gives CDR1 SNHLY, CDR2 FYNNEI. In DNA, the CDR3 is TGTGCCAGCAGGGGCTTTAATGAAGCTTTCTTT. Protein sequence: CASRGFNEAFF.

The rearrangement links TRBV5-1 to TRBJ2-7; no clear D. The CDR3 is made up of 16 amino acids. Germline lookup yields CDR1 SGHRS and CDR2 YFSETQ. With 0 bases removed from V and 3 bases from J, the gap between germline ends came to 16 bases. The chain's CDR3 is CASSLGKGSPRYEQYF. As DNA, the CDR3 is TGCGCCAGCAGCTTGGGCAAGGGTAGCCCCCGCTACGAGCAGTACTTC.

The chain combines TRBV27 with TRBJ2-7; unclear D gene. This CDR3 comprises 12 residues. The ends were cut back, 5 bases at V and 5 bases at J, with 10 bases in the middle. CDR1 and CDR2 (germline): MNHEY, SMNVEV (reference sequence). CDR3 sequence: CASSPPGNEQYF. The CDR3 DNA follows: TGTGCCAGCAGTCCCCCCGGAAACGAGCAGTACTTC.

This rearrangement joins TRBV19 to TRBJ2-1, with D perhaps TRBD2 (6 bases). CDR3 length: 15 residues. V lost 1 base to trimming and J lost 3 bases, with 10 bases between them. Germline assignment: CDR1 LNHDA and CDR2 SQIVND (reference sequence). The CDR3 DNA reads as TGTGCCAGTAGTATAGCGGCTAGCGTCTACAATGAGCAGTTCTTC. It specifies CASSIAASVYNEQFF.

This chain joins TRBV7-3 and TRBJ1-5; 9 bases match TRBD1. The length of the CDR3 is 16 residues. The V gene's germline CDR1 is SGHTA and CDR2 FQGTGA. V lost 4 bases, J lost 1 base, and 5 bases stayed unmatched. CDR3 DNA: TGTGCCAGCAGCTCCTGGACAGGGGAGAGCAATCAGCCCCAGCATTTT. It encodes CASSSWTGESNQPQHF.

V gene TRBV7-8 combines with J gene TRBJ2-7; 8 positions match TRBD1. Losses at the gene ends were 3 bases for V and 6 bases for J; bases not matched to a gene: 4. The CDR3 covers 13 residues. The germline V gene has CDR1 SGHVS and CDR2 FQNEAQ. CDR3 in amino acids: CASSFDRGTEQYF. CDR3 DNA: TGTGCCAGCAGCTTTGACAGGGGAACCGAGCAGTACTTC.

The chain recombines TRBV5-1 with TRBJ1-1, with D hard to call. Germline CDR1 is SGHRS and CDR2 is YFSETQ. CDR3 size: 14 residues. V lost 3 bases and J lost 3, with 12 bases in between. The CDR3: CASSSPGRDTEAFF. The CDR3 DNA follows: TGCGCCAGCAGCTCCCCAGGACGGGACACTGAAGCTTTCTTT.

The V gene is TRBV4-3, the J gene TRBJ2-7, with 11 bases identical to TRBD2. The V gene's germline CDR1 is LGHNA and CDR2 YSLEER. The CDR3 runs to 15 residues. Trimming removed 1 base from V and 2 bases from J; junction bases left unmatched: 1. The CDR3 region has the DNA TGCGCCAGCAGCCAAGGACTAGCGGGGCCCTACGAGCAGTACTTC. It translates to CASSQGLAGPYEQYF.

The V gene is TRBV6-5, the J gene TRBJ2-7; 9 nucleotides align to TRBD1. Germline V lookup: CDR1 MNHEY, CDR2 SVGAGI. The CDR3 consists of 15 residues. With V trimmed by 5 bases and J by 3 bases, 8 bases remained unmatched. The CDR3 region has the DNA TGTGCCAGCAGTGCTCCGGGACAGGGATTCTACGAGCAGTACTTC. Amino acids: CASSAPGQGFYEQYF.

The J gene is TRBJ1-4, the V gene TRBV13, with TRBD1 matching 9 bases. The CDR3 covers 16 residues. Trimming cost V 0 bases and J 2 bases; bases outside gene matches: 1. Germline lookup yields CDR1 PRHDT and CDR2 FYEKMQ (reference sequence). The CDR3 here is CASSLGGQGTNEKLFF. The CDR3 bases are TGTGCCAGCAGCTTAGGGGGACAGGGCACTAATGAAAAACTGTTTTTT.